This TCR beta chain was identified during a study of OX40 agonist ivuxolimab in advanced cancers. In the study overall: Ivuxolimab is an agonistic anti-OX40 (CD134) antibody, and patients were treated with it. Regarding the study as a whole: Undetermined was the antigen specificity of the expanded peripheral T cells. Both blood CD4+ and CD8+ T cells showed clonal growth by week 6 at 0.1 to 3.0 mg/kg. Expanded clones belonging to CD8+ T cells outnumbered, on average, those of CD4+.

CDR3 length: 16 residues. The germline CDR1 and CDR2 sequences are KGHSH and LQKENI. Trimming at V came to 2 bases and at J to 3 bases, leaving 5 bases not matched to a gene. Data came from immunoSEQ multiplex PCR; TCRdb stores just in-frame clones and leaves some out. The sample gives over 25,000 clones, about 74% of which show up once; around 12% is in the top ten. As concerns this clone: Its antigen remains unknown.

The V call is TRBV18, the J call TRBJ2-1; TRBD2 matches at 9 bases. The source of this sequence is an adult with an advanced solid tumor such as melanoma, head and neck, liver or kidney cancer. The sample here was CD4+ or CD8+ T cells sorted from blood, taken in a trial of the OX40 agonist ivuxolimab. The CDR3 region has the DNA TGTGCCAGCTCACCAGCTAGCGGGGTAATCTACAATGAGCAGTTCTTC. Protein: CASSPASGVIYNEQFF.